Given below is one T cell receptor (beta chain) in context. Antigen specificity is unknown. Sequencing libraries made from TCR beta cDNA carried unique molecular identifiers. The authors obtained roughly 0.5 million cDNA molecules from approximately 1 to 10 million T cells. TCRdb passed the PCR reads through MiXCR, listing each CDR3 protein once. The table lists under 900,000 distinct CDR3 sequences, 53% of them singletons. This specimen belongs to a study of post-analysis software for immune sequencing data. Study-wide findings and caveats: Multiple sclerosis patients showed significantly lower normalized Chao1 diversity than controls did. TRBV5-6, TRBV5-1 and TRBV20-1 belonged to a set of five TRBV segments that were more frequent in patients than controls.

Trimming removed 10 bases from V and 3 bases from J; junction bases left unmatched: 15. The V gene's germline CDR1 is ENHRY and CDR2 SYGVKD. This CDR3 spans 15 amino acids. The chain has TRBV10-3 and TRBJ2-7; 7 nucleotides agree with TRBD1. Sequenced: blood. The TCR originated in a girl under 18 with multiple sclerosis. Here the CDR3 reads CATHSQTRGSYEQYF. DNA for the CDR3: TGTGCCACCCATTCACAGACCAGGGGGAGCTACGAGCAGTACTTC.